This T cell receptor (beta chain) is drawn from a study of cytomegalovirus exposure and HLA in healthy donors. With 60 Vbeta and 13 Jbeta primers, the PCR was carried out. Only in-frame clones appear in the TCRdb table, and some are missing; sequencing was by immunoSEQ multiplex PCR. The sample shows fewer than 85,000 clones, about three quarters of them seen only once. The ends lost 7 bases at V and 4 bases at J; junction bases unmatched: 12. The germline CDR1 and CDR2 sequences are SQVTM and ANQGSEA. The length of the CDR3 is 14 residues. The chain employs TRBV29-1 and TRBJ2-5; TRBD1 matches at 7 bases. This TCR was sampled from a male donor in good health and CMV-seropositive. Sequenced material: PBMCs. CDR3 sequence reads: CSAGGGTGVETQYF. CDR3 nucleotide sequence: TGCAGCGCAGGTGGGGGAACAGGGGTAGAGACCCAGTACTTC. Full variable domain (remainder filled in from reference TRBV29-1 and TRBJ2-5): SAVISQKPSRDICQRGTSLTIQCQVDSQVTMMFWYRQQPGQSLTLIATANQGSEATYESGFVIDKFPISRPNLTFSTLTVSNMSPEDSSIYLCSAGGGTGVETQYFGPGTRLLVL.